Given below is one T cell receptor (beta chain) in context. This CDR3 region has 14 residues. Germline V lookup: CDR1 KGHSH, CDR2 LQKENI. Trimming removed 8 bases from V and 7 bases from J; junction bases left unmatched: 9. Assay: immunoSEQ multiplex PCR; the TCRdb copy retains only in-frame clones and omits some. Among about 70,000 clones listed, around 82% were seen once. The sample originates from a study of OX40 agonist ivuxolimab in advanced cancers. Sequenced here: CD4+ or CD8+ T cells sorted from blood, sampled in a trial of the OX40 agonist ivuxolimab. The TCR originated in an adult with an advanced solid tumor such as melanoma, head and neck, liver or kidney cancer. The chain links TRBV18 to TRBJ1-4; 8 bases are a match to TRBD1. CDR3 protein: CASAYQGAREKLFF. CDR3 nucleotide sequence: TGTGCCAGCGCATATCAGGGGGCGCGTGAAAAACTGTTTTTT.